This passage covers 7 T cell receptor beta chains from one sample sequenced in a study of OX40 agonist ivuxolimab in advanced cancers. The protocol was immunoSEQ multiplex PCR, while the TCRdb copy is restricted to in-frame clones and leaves out a portion. Altogether about 69,000 clones are present, approximately 80% being singletons, with the ten largest covering 2% to 2.5%. Specimen: CD4+ or CD8+ T cells sorted from blood, collected in a trial of the OX40 agonist ivuxolimab. The receptors originated from an adult with an advanced solid tumor such as melanoma, head and neck, liver or kidney cancer.

CDR3 DNA: TGTGCTAGTGGTTTGGAGGGGACAGGCCTTCACTACGAGCAGTACTTC. It translates to CASGLEGTGLHYEQYF. The genes are TRBV12-5 and TRBJ2-7; 8 bases line up with TRBD1. In germline, CDR1 is LGHNT, CDR2 FRNRAP. This CDR3 comprises 16 residues. With V trimmed by 1 base and J by 3 bases, 8 bases remained unmatched. The full variable domain, in which reference TRBV12-5 and TRBJ2-7 provide the parts outside the CDR3, is DARVTQTPRHKVTEMGQEVTMRCQPILGHNTVFWYRQTMMQGLELLAYFRNRAPLDDSGMPKDRFSAEMPDATLATLKIQPSEPRDSAVYFCASGLEGTGLHYEQYFGPGTRLTVT.

The gene calls are TRBV5-1 and TRBJ2-7; D is possibly TRBD2 (6 bases). Germline V lookup: CDR1 SGHRS, CDR2 YFSETQ. Deletions cut 4 bases from V and 2 bases from J, with 16 bases between. The CDR3 runs to 15 residues. CDR3 loop: CASSPLGGGPYEQYF. The CDR3 region has the DNA TGCGCCAGCAGCCCCCTTGGGGGAGGTCCCTACGAGCAGTACTTC.

A single count supports this clone. V and J are TRBV2 and TRBJ2-1; D is unclear. Germline CDR1 is SNHLY and CDR2 is FYNNEI. Trimming removed 4 bases at V and 5 bases at J, with 3 bases between. The CDR3 has 11 residues. The CDR3 bases are TGTGCCAGCAGTGGCGACAATGAGCAGTTCTTC. It translates to CASSGDNEQFF.

This clone was detected ten times or more. V is TRBV30 and J is TRBJ1-6; 8 nucleotides match TRBD1. Germline loops: CDR1 GTSNPN, CDR2 SVGIG (reference sequence). After removal of 1 base from V and 8 bases from J, the junction contained 4 bases not matched to a gene. CDR3 size: 14 residues. The CDR3 is CAWSAGGADSPLHF. CDR3 bases: TGTGCCTGGAGTGCAGGGGGCGCAGATTCACCCCTCCACTTT.

This chain connects TRBV18 to TRBJ1-2, with D maybe TRBD1 (5 bases). Trimming removed 0 bases from V and 4 bases from J, with 9 bases in between. Germline assignment: CDR1 KGHSH and CDR2 LQKENI. CDR3 length: 14 residues. The DNA of the CDR3 is TGTGCCAGCTCACCACCAGCAGGGCCCTATGGCTACACCTTC. This gives the protein CASSPPAGPYGYTF.

The chain joins TRBV5-4 to TRBJ1-3; D gene ambiguous. The CDR3 length is 13 residues. Germline CDR1 reads SGHNT; CDR2 reads YYREEE (reference sequence). V was shortened by 0 bases and J by 3 bases, with 4 bases between the two germline ends. This CDR3 is CASSLGGGNTIYF. The CDR3 DNA follows: TGTGCCAGCAGCTTGGGAGGTGGAAACACCATATATTTT.

The V call is TRBV5-4, the J call TRBJ2-1; 10 nucleotides match TRBD2. The CDR3 loop spans 14 amino acids. Trimming cost V 9 bases and J 5 bases; bases outside gene matches: 8. Germline CDR1 reads SGHNT; CDR2 reads YYREEE (reference sequence). The CDR3 spells CATQLAGRNNEQFF. For the CDR3, the DNA is TGTGCCACCCAACTAGCGGGGAGGAACAATGAGCAGTTCTTC.